This TCR beta chain emerged from a study of shared clonotypes between healthy human individuals. Broader study findings: What rarefaction showed was incomplete sorted-subset sequencing despite large depth.

Deep-level settings were used for running the assay. Clones were read by immunoSEQ multiplex PCR, and TCRdb kept only the in-frame ones, dropping some. The table shows roughly 1 million clones, with around 76% occurring only once. The CDR3 runs 15 residues. V was pared by 6 bases and J by 3 bases, with 7 bases of the junction left unmatched. The germline V gene has CDR1 MNHNS and CDR2 SASEGT. Comments on this clone: Its antigen is unidentified.

The source of this sequence is a young man in good health. Sequences were obtained from memory CD4+ T cells sorted from blood. Indicated subset: CD45RA-negative fraction. The chain employs TRBV6-1 and TRBJ2-2; 7 nucleotides align to TRBD1. The CDR3 protein is CASRTRQGDTGELFF. The CDR3 DNA is TGTGCCAGCAGAACTCGACAGGGTGACACCGGGGAGCTGTTTTTT.